These 27 T cell receptor beta chains share one sample of origin, sequenced in a study of T cell responses to AZD1222 COVID-19 vaccine. Clones were read by immunoSEQ multiplex PCR, and TCRdb kept only the in-frame ones, dropping some. The sample shows more than 100,000 clones, under 95% of them seen only once. This specimen consisted of peripheral blood, obtained 28 days after the second AZD1222 dose. These receptors were obtained from an adult who received the AZD1222 COVID-19 vaccine.

The V gene is TRBV7-8, the J gene TRBJ2-7; 9 bases match TRBD2. V dropped 5 bases and J dropped 3; count of bases not matched to a gene: 11. Germline assignment: CDR1 SGHVS and CDR2 FQNEAQ. The CDR3 loop spans 16 amino acids. Here the CDR3 DNA reads TGTGCCAGCAGCCCTGGCCGGCGCGGGGGGGTCTACGAGCAGTACTTC. Residues: CASSPGRRGGVYEQYF.

The rearrangement uses TRBV6-2 or TRBV6-3 and TRBJ2-2; maybe TRBD2 (6 bases). This CDR3 has 17 amino acids. The germline V gene has CDR1 MNHEY and CDR2 SVGEGT. V lost 0 bases to trimming and J lost 5 bases, with 16 bases between them. The CDR3 spells CASSYSLTRRRTGELFF. The CDR3 nucleotides read TGTGCCAGCAGTTACTCCTTGACTAGGCGACGGACCGGGGAGCTGTTTTTT.

V usage is TRBV18 and J usage is TRBJ2-1, with 7 bases fitting TRBD1. CDR3 length: 15 amino acids. Germline V gives CDR1 KGHSH, CDR2 LQKENI. With 6 bases clipped from V and 4 bases from J, the junction kept 9 bases outside the gene matches. CDR3 protein: CASSLVRQGYNEQFF. CDR3 in DNA: TGTGCCAGCTCTCTGGTACGACAGGGTTACAATGAGCAGTTCTTC. Drawing the rest from reference TRBV18 and TRBJ2-1, the complete variable domain is NAGVMQNPRHLVRRRGQEARLRCSPMKGHSHVYWYRQLPEEGLKFMVYLQKENIIDESGMPKERFSAEFPKEGPSILRIQQVVRGDSAAYFCASSLVRQGYNEQFFGPGTRLTVL.

Written as DNA, the CDR3 is TGTGCCAGCAGCTCAATTTCTACAGGGGACACTGAAGCTTTCTTT. This gives the protein CASSSISTGDTEAFF. The rearrangement links TRBV7-9 to TRBJ1-1; 7 bases map to TRBD1. V dropped 4 bases and J dropped 3; count of bases not matched to a gene: 8. The CDR3 is 15 residues long. CDR1 SEHNR and CDR2 FQNEAQ come from the germline V gene (reference sequence).

J is TRBJ2-4 and V is TRBV27; the D is unclear. V was pared by 5 bases and J by 0 bases, with 5 bases between. Germline V gene lookup returns CDR1 MNHEY and CDR2 SMNVEV (reference sequence). CDR3 length: 13 residues. The chain's CDR3 is CASSSGAKNIQYF. CDR3 bases: TGTGCCAGCAGTAGTGGAGCCAAAAACATTCAGTACTTC.

V usage is TRBV11-1 and J usage is TRBJ2-1; 7 bases fit TRBD1. This CDR3 contains 14 residues. After removal of 4 bases from V and 10 bases from J, the junction contained 10 bases not matched to a gene. Germline CDR1 and CDR2: SGHAT and FQDESV (reference sequence). The CDR3 loop is CASSSVDRVIEQFF. The CDR3 nucleotides read TGTGCCAGCAGCTCCGTCGACAGGGTAATAGAGCAGTTCTTC. The full variable domain, rest sourced from reference TRBV11-1 and TRBJ2-1, is EAEVAQSPRYKITEKSQAVAFWCDPISGHATLYWYRQILGQGPELLVQFQDESVVDDSQLPKDRFSAERLKGVDSTLKIQPAELGDSAMYLCASSSVDRVIEQFFGPGTRLTVL.

The CDR3 here is CASGLSWKETQYF. In nucleotides, the CDR3 is TGTGCCAGCGGGCTCTCATGGAAAGAGACCCAGTACTTC. V gene TRBV28 combines with J gene TRBJ2-5; no clear D. CDR3 length: 13 residues. Germline values: CDR1 MDHEN, CDR2 SYDVKM. The germline V and J ends were trimmed by 8 bases and 3 bases, with 13 bases remaining between them.

The chain uses TRBV6-6 and TRBJ1-2; D is possibly TRBD1 (6 bases). The CDR3 has 15 residues. V was clipped by 0 bases and J by 6 bases, with 14 bases between them. Germline loops: CDR1 MNHNY, CDR2 SVGAGI (reference sequence). The chain's CDR3 is CASSYSRGSVDGYTF. Written as DNA, the CDR3 is TGTGCCAGCAGTTACTCCAGGGGCTCGGTGGATGGCTACACCTTC.

This chain uses TRBV11-2 with TRBJ2-7; 10 bases fit TRBD1. The V and J ends lost 4 bases and 4 bases, in that order; junction bases with no gene match: 4. This CDR3 has 14 residues. CDR1 SGHAT and CDR2 FQNNGV come from the germline V gene. The DNA for the CDR3 is TGTGCCAGCAGCTCAGGGACAGGGGTATACGAGCAGTACTTC. It specifies CASSSGTGVYEQYF.

This clone was observed once. The V gene is TRBV27, the J gene TRBJ1-5; a weak D match, TRBD1 (5 bases). V was clipped by 2 bases and J by 2 bases, with 10 bases between them. The CDR3 length is 15 residues. Germline values: CDR1 MNHEY, CDR2 SMNVEV (reference sequence). This chain's CDR3 is CASSLGREGNQPQHF. In nucleotides, the CDR3 is TGTGCCAGCAGTTTAGGCAGGGAGGGCAATCAGCCCCAGCATTTT.

The table lists this clone with a count of one. This chain joins TRBV6-5 and TRBJ2-6; no clear D gene. Trimming cost V 10 bases and J 0 bases, with 7 bases left between them. This CDR3 has 13 residues. From germline, CDR1 is MNHEY and CDR2 SVGAGI. For the CDR3, the DNA is TGTGCCACCTGGGGCTCTGGGGCCAACGTCCTGACTTTC. Protein product: CATWGSGANVLTF.

The V call is TRBV5-1, the J call TRBJ1-1; no reliable D call. CDR3 length: 13 amino acids. V was clipped by 0 bases and J by 9 bases, with 12 bases between them. Germline V gene data show CDR1 as SGHRS and CDR2 as YFSETQ. CDR3: CASSLDLGLQAFF. DNA for the CDR3: TGCGCCAGCAGCTTGGATTTGGGTCTTCAAGCTTTCTTT.

This rearrangement joins TRBV2 to TRBJ1-4; D unresolved. Germline V gene lookup returns CDR1 SNHLY and CDR2 FYNNEI. Trimming cost V 2 bases and J 8 bases, with 6 bases left between them. This CDR3 is 12 amino acids long. The CDR3 coding sequence is TGTGCCAGCAGTGAAATAATCGAAAAACTGTTTTTT. It is translated as CASSEIIEKLFF.

The rearrangement links TRBV7-2 to TRBJ2-1, with 8 bases identical to TRBD2. Germline lookup yields CDR1 SGHTA and CDR2 FQGNSA. Losses at the gene ends were 1 base for V and 7 bases for J; bases not matched to a gene: 9. The CDR3 is 16 amino acids. CDR3 protein: CASSLDHGAGGNEQFF. The CDR3 DNA reads TGTGCCAGCAGCTTAGATCACGGGGCGGGGGGTAATGAGCAGTTCTTC.

This clone was observed once. This rearrangement joins TRBV5-1 to TRBJ2-7; tentative D call: TRBD1 (5 bases). V was cut by 6 bases and J by 5 bases, with 9 bases left in between. From germline, CDR1 is SGHRS and CDR2 YFSETQ. The CDR3 is 11 residues long. The CDR3 is CASKGRDEQYF. DNA for the CDR3: TGCGCCAGCAAGGGCAGGGACGAGCAGTACTTC.

The chain has TRBV11-2 and TRBJ1-1; unclear D gene. CDR1 and CDR2 from the germline V gene are SGHAT and FQNNGV. The CDR3 is 15 residues long. Trimming removed 1 base at V and 0 bases at J, with 9 bases between. CDR3 in amino acids: CASSLGPAMNTEAFF. CDR3 bases: TGTGCCAGCAGCTTAGGTCCGGCTATGAACACTGAAGCTTTCTTT.

J is TRBJ2-5 and V is TRBV19; TRBD1 aligns across 7 bases. The CDR3 has 14 residues. V lost 6 bases and J lost 3; bases outside the gene matches: 7. Germline V gene lookup returns CDR1 LNHDA and CDR2 SQIVND (reference sequence). The CDR3 region is CASSPGGSEETQYF. In DNA form, the CDR3 reads TGTGCCAGTAGCCCAGGGGGAAGTGAAGAGACCCAGTACTTC.

The chain links TRBV30 to TRBJ1-2; 7 bases match TRBD1. The CDR3 sequence is 14 residues long. Germline trimming cut 2 bases from V and 4 bases from J; bases unmatched to any gene: 7. Germline-derived CDR1 and CDR2 are GTSNPN and SVGIG (reference sequence). CDR3 protein: CAWSPGTAFYGYTF. DNA of the CDR3: TGTGCCTGGAGTCCTGGGACAGCGTTCTATGGCTACACCTTC.

CDR3 bases: TGCGCCAGCAGACCCGGGACAGGGGCACATGGCTACACCTTC. It yields the protein CASRPGTGAHGYTF. V and J are TRBV5-1 and TRBJ1-2; 10 bases line up with TRBD1. From germline, CDR1 is SGHRS and CDR2 YFSETQ. V gave up 5 bases and J gave up 6 bases; unmatched junction bases: 7. This CDR3 has 14 amino acids.

The genes are TRBV20-1 and TRBJ1-1; D ambiguous. With 3 bases removed from V and 1 base from J, the gap between germline ends came to 12 bases. CDR1 DFQATT and CDR2 SNEGSKA come from the germline V gene (reference sequence). The CDR3 runs 14 residues. In DNA, the CDR3 is TGCAGTGCTAGTAAGACGTTGCGGAACACTGAAGCTTTCTTT. It is translated as CSASKTLRNTEAFF.

The CDR3 sequence is CASTRDRSSYEQYF. DNA for the CDR3: TGTGCCAGCACCCGTGACAGGAGCTCCTACGAGCAGTACTTC. This chain connects TRBV6-5 to TRBJ2-7, with D tentatively TRBD1 (6 bases). CDR3 length: 14 residues. Trimming shortened V by 7 bases and J by 0 bases, and 13 bases separated the two germline ends. CDR1 is MNHEY and CDR2 is SVGAGI in the germline V gene.

This clone appeared once. The chain uses TRBV10-2 and TRBJ1-2; no clear D gene. CDR3 length: 12 residues. The V gene's germline CDR1 is WSHSY and CDR2 SAAADI. Trimming shortened V by 3 bases and J by 2 bases, and 4 bases separated the two germline ends. CDR3 nucleotide sequence: TGCGCCAGCAGTGAACAGAACTATGGCTACACCTTC. It encodes CASSEQNYGYTF.

The rearrangement joins TRBV7-2 to TRBJ2-7, with D maybe TRBD1 (8 bases). The germline gives CDR1 SGHTA, CDR2 FQGNSA. V was cut by 1 base and J by 7 bases, with 17 bases left in between. This CDR3 region has 15 residues. The chain's CDR3 is CASSLEVQGGQEQYF. The CDR3 DNA sequence: TGTGCCAGCAGCTTAGAAGTACAGGGGGGGCAGGAGCAGTACTTC. The full variable domain, with the rest looked up from reference TRBV7-2 and TRBJ2-7, is GAGVSQSPSNKVTEKGKDVELRCDPISGHTALYWYRQSLGQGLEFLIYFQGNSAPDKSGLPSDRFSAERTGGSVSTLTIQRTQQEDSAVYLCASSLEVQGGQEQYFGPGTRLTVT.

The chain is built from TRBV6-2 or TRBV6-3 and TRBJ1-3; no firm D call. CDR3 size: 14 residues. CDR1 MNHEY and CDR2 SVGEGT come from the germline V gene. V lost 5 bases to trimming and J lost 3 bases, with 11 bases between them. The CDR3 loop reads CASSRPGYGNTIYF. The CDR3 nucleotides read TGTGCCAGCAGTCGCCCCGGGTATGGAAACACCATATATTTT.

This clone has just one count. The chain has TRBV7-9 and TRBJ2-7; D call uncertain. Germline V gene sequence: CDR1 SEHNR, CDR2 FQNEAQ (reference sequence). V gave up 3 bases and J gave up 0 bases, with 6 bases separating them. This CDR3 has 13 amino acids. CDR3 sequence (DNA): TGTGCCAGCAGCTTGCAGAGCTCCTACGAGCAGTACTTC. Its protein is CASSLQSSYEQYF.

The chain recombines TRBV6-6 with TRBJ2-1; D unresolved. This CDR3 contains 13 residues. The germline gives CDR1 MNHNY, CDR2 SVGAGI (reference sequence). The V gene lost 0 bases and the J gene lost 6 bases, with 6 bases spanning the gap. The CDR3 reads CASSYSSGNEQFF. DNA for the CDR3: TGTGCCAGCAGTTACTCGAGTGGCAATGAGCAGTTCTTC.

J is TRBJ1-2 and V is TRBV12-3 or TRBV12-4; D perhaps matches TRBD1 (5 bases). V was trimmed by 5 bases and J by 8 bases, leaving 15 bases between them. The CDR3 contains 13 residues. The CDR3 loop is CASSLAGTTGYTF. CDR3 DNA sequence: TGTGCCAGCAGTCTGGCCGGGACTACGGGCTACACCTTC.